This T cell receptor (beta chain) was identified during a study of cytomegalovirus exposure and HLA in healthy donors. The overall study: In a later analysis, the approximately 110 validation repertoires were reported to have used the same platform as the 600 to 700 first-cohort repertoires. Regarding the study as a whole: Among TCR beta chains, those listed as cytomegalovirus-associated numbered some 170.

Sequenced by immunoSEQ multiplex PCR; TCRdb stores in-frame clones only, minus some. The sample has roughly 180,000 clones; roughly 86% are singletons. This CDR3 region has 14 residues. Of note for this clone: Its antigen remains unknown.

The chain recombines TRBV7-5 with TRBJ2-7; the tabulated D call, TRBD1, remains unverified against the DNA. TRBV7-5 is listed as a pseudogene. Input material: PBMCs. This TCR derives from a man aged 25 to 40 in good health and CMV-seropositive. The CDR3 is CARELTGAAYEQYF. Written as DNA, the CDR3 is TGTGCCAGAGAACTGACAGGGGCGGCCTACGAGCAGTACTTC.